These 28 T cell receptor beta chains originate from one sample sequenced in a study of T cells in Graves' hyperthyroidism and ophthalmopathy. Amplification of TCR beta CDR3 regions used RNA as the template. First-round RT-PCR with HTBI primers amplified the TCR CDR3 region. Via MiXCR, TCRdb re-called the multiplex PCR reads, giving one row per CDR3 protein. Among about 480,000 distinct CDR3 sequences listed, about 15% were seen once. Sequenced sample: blood. The receptor source for this set is a young woman with Graves' hyperthyroidism.

The CDR3 is CASSQDGAPQETQYF. The CDR3 bases are TGTGCCAGCAGCCAAGATGGGGCCCCCCAAGAGACCCAGTACTTC. V is TRBV3-1 and J is TRBJ2-5; D is possibly TRBD1 (5 bases). CDR1 LGHDT and CDR2 YNNKEL come from the germline V gene (reference sequence). V lost 0 bases and J lost 1, with 9 bases in between. The CDR3 is 15 amino acids.

The chain couples TRBV20-1 to TRBJ2-3, with 11 bases identical to TRBD2. The CDR3 consists of 19 residues. CDR1 and CDR2 from the germline V gene are DFQATT and SNEGSKA (reference sequence). With V trimmed by 0 bases and J by 3 bases, 14 bases remained unmatched. The CDR3 region has the DNA TGCAGTGCTAGAGATATTAGCGGGAGGGCCCTGGAAAGTACAGATACGCAGTATTTT. Translated, it gives CSARDISGRALESTDTQYF.

Ten or more counts support this clonotype. V is TRBV10-2 and J is TRBJ2-3, with D possibly TRBD1 on 5 matching bases. The V gene lost 7 bases and the J gene lost 2 bases, with 13 bases spanning the gap. The germline CDR1 and CDR2 sequences are WSHSY and SAAADI. CDR3 length: 14 amino acids. Here the CDR3 DNA reads TGCGCCAGCACCGACAGCAAGATCACAGATACGCAGTATTTT. It is translated as CASTDSKITDTQYF.

This clonotype was recorded at least ten times. The chain recombines TRBV2 with TRBJ1-1; TRBD1 is a possible D gene (5 bases). Germline values: CDR1 SNHLY, CDR2 FYNNEI. This CDR3 contains 14 residues. V was pared by 2 bases and J by 0 bases, with 7 bases between. Here the CDR3 reads CASSELRVNTEAFF. CDR3 in DNA: TGTGCCAGCAGTGAACTCAGGGTGAACACTGAAGCTTTCTTT.

This chain uses TRBV18 with TRBJ1-3; the D gene is possibly TRBD1 (5 bases). The ends were cut back, 3 bases at V and 2 bases at J, with 11 bases in the middle. The CDR3 has 15 residues. Germline V gene data show CDR1 as KGHSH and CDR2 as LQKENI. CDR3 amino acids: CASSPPTEPGNTIYF. DNA of the CDR3: TGTGCCAGCTCACCCCCGACAGAACCTGGAAACACCATATATTTT.

This clonotype was picked up many times. V usage is TRBV29-1 and J usage is TRBJ1-1, with unresolved D. Germline V gene sequence: CDR1 SQVTM, CDR2 ANQGSEA. CDR3 length: 12 residues. The V end was cut by 3 bases, the J end by 4 bases, with 9 bases between. In nucleotides, the CDR3 is TGCAGCGTTGATCACGGGAGCACTGAAGCTTTCTTT. It specifies CSVDHGSTEAFF.

This clonotype was seen many times. J is TRBJ1-5 and V is TRBV7-3; the D gene is possibly TRBD1 (6 bases). Germline assignment: CDR1 SGHTA and CDR2 FQGTGA. V was pared by 4 bases and J by 0 bases, with 16 bases between. This CDR3 is built from 17 residues. The CDR3 spells CASSSPGGTHSNQPQHF. The CDR3, as DNA: TGTGCCAGCAGCTCCCCTGGGGGGACACATAGCAATCAGCCCCAGCATTTT. Complete variable domain (other parts from reference TRBV7-3 and TRBJ1-5): GAGVSQTPSNKVTEKGKYVELRCDPISGHTALYWYRQSLGQGPEFLIYFQGTGAADDSGLPNDRFFAVRPEGSVSTLKIQRTERGDSAVYLCASSSPGGTHSNQPQHFGDGTRLSIL.

The chain joins TRBV5-1 to TRBJ2-3; TRBD1 matches 8 bases. Germline values: CDR1 SGHRS, CDR2 YFSETQ. The length of the CDR3 is 15 residues. With V trimmed by 4 bases and J by 2 bases, 6 bases remained unmatched. CDR3 residues: CASSVGTGDTDTQYF. CDR3 nucleotides: TGCGCCAGCAGCGTTGGGACAGGAGACACAGATACGCAGTATTTT.

This clonotype was detected many times. V is TRBV12-3 or TRBV12-4 and J is TRBJ2-6, with 9 nucleotides matching TRBD1. CDR3 size: 17 residues. V shed 6 bases and J 0 bases; nucleotides not matched to a gene: 6. CDR3 DNA sequence: TGTGCCAGCAGGCCGGGACAGGGAGTCTCTGGGGCCAACGTCCTGACTTTC. Amino acid sequence: CASRPGQGVSGANVLTF.

The CDR3 here is CASSQDHGKPGEQFF. The CDR3 DNA reads TGTGCCAGCAGCCAAGATCATGGCAAGCCGGGTGAGCAGTTCTTC. V is TRBV4-2 and J is TRBJ2-1; D not certain. The CDR3 contains 15 residues. Germline CDR1 is LGHNA and CDR2 is YNFKEQ. V lost 0 bases, J lost 9 bases, and 15 bases lay in between.

The rearrangement links TRBV10-3 to TRBJ1-5; 7 bases map to TRBD1. CDR3 length: 15 residues. The trim removed 3 bases at V and 0 bases at J, leaving 2 bases unmatched. Germline V gene lookup returns CDR1 ENHRY and CDR2 SYGVKD. The CDR3 coding sequence is TGTGCCATCAGTGATACAGGGGATAGCAATCAGCCCCAGCATTTT. It specifies CAISDTGDSNQPQHF.

The CDR3 is CSLFGPLAALVEGREANYGYTF. The CDR3 DNA follows: TGCAGCCTTTTTGGGCCCCTTGCAGCGTTGGTGGAAGGGAGGGAGGCTAACTATGGCTACACCTTC. The chain couples TRBV29-1 to TRBJ1-2; D is undetermined. The germline V gene has CDR1 SQVTM and CDR2 ANQGSEA. CDR3 length equals 22 residues. V lost 8 bases and J lost 0, with 40 bases in between.

This clonotype has only one observation. The rearrangement joins TRBV2 to TRBJ2-5; TRBD1 agrees at 7 bases. CDR1 is SNHLY and CDR2 is FYNNEI in the germline V gene. V shed 4 bases, J shed 6 bases, and the junction held 8 bases outside the gene matches. This CDR3 region has 14 residues. This CDR3 reads CASSAGTGVKTQYF. The CDR3 nucleotides are TGTGCCAGCAGTGCCGGAACAGGGGTCAAGACCCAGTACTTC.

Concerning this clonotype: A junction end diverges from the germline sequence, so it may reflect a read error. The V call is TRBV7-2, the J call TRBJ2-4, with 7 positions matching TRBD2. Germline CDR1 SGHTA, CDR2 FQGNSA. The length of the CDR3 is 18 residues. The CDR3 DNA is TGTGCCAGCAGCCCATTAACTAAGGGGACTACCCTCCGGAACATTCATTACTTC. Its translation is CASSPLTKGTTLRNIHYF.

At least ten counts were recorded for this clonotype. This chain joins TRBV5-1 and TRBJ2-7, with a possible D match to TRBD1 (6 bases). V was shortened by 6 bases and J by 5 bases, with 15 bases between the two germline ends. This CDR3 comprises 13 residues. Germline CDR1 SGHRS, CDR2 YFSETQ. DNA of the CDR3: TGCGCCAGCACCCGGGACAACTGGGACGAGCAGTACTTC. The encoded protein is CASTRDNWDEQYF.

This clonotype was detected ten times or more. The chain employs TRBV2 and TRBJ1-2; 7 bases map to TRBD1. Germline loops: CDR1 SNHLY, CDR2 FYNNEI. V shed 7 bases, J shed 2 bases, and the junction held 4 bases outside the gene matches. The length of the CDR3 is 13 residues. The DNA for the CDR3 is TGTGCCAGCACTCCGGGACAGAACTATGGCTACACCTTC. Its translation: CASTPGQNYGYTF.

The chain joins TRBV28 to TRBJ1-5, with D unresolved. V was cut by 3 bases and J by 0 bases, with 18 bases left in between. The length of the CDR3 is 18 residues. Germline V gene data show CDR1 as MDHEN and CDR2 as SYDVKM. CDR3 protein: CASSLGRARWDSNQPQHF. CDR3 DNA: TGTGCCAGCAGTTTGGGTCGAGCCAGGTGGGATAGCAATCAGCCCCAGCATTTT. Combining the CDR3 with reference TRBV28 and TRBJ1-5 gives the whole variable domain DVKVTQSSRYLVKRTGEKVFLECVQDMDHENMFWYRQDPGLGLRLIYFSYDVKMKEKGDIPEGYSVSREKKERFSLILESASTNQTSMYLCASSLGRARWDSNQPQHFGDGTRLSIL.

This chain uses TRBV6-4 with TRBJ2-2; 8 bases align to TRBD1. Trimming at V came to 5 bases and at J to 2 bases, leaving 4 bases not matched to a gene. The CDR3 extends over 15 amino acids. Germline V gene data show CDR1 as MRHNA and CDR2 as SNTAGT. The CDR3 sequence is CASSTGTGNTGELFF. In DNA form, the CDR3 reads TGTGCCAGCAGTACCGGGACAGGCAACACCGGGGAGCTGTTTTTT.

This rearrangement joins TRBV20-1 to TRBJ2-7; 8 bases fit TRBD1. The CDR3 is 11 amino acids. Germline V gene sequence: CDR1 DFQATT, CDR2 SNEGSKA (reference sequence). The CDR3 sequence: CIIDRGGEQYV. The DNA for the CDR3 is TGCATAATAGACAGGGGCGGCGAGCAGTACGTC.

The V call is TRBV20-1, the J call TRBJ1-5; perhaps TRBD1 as D (5 bases). The CDR3 length is 14 residues. Germline V gene data show CDR1 as DFQATT and CDR2 as SNEGSKA (reference sequence). V was shortened by 1 base and J by 2 bases, with 9 bases between the two germline ends. The CDR3 is CSARGGDGNQPQHF. CDR3 DNA sequence: TGCAGTGCTAGAGGGGGGGATGGCAATCAGCCCCAGCATTTT.

In this sample, this clonotype turned up a few times. The chain combines TRBV3-1 with TRBJ2-7, with D unresolved. Trimming took 0 bases from V and 5 from J, leaving 5 bases between them. CDR3 length: 12 residues. The germline V gene has CDR1 LGHDT and CDR2 YNNKEL (reference sequence). As DNA, the CDR3 is TGTGCCAGCAGCCAAGATCCGCACGAGCAGTACTTC. It specifies CASSQDPHEQYF.

This clonotype was recorded at least ten times. V gene TRBV11-3 combines with J gene TRBJ2-1; no definite D call. Trimming stripped 3 bases from V and 4 bases from J, with 7 bases between. The CDR3 consists of 13 residues. Germline V CDR1 and CDR2: SGHNT, YENEEA. CDR3 bases: TGTGCCAGCAGCTTGACACTGTACAATGAGCAGTTCTTC. Protein product: CASSLTLYNEQFF.

There are many counts of this clonotype. The chain employs TRBV12-3 or TRBV12-4 and TRBJ2-7; D not certain. The length of the CDR3 is 11 residues. Between the trimmed V and J ends, which lost 6 bases and 5 bases, there was a span of 8 bases. CDR3 DNA sequence: TGTGCCAGCAGCCTACTCGACGAGCAGTACTTC. Its protein is CASSLLDEQYF.

V usage is TRBV6-1 and J usage is TRBJ2-7; TRBD1 aligns across 9 bases. Germline-derived CDR1 and CDR2 are MNHNS and SASEGT. With V trimmed by 5 bases and J by 5 bases, 7 bases remained unmatched. This CDR3 region has 14 residues. The CDR3 reads CASSRGQGINEQYF. CDR3 sequence (DNA): TGTGCCAGCAGTCGGGGACAGGGCATAAACGAGCAGTACTTC.

The rearrangement uses TRBV5-1 and TRBJ2-7; D is perhaps TRBD1 or TRBD2 (5 bases each). The CDR3 length is 15 residues. Germline CDR1 reads SGHRS; CDR2 reads YFSETQ. Trimming pared 5 bases from V and 4 bases from J, leaving 19 bases between. DNA for the CDR3: TGCGCCAGCAGTCCCACGGGGTCAGGGTTGTACGAGCAGTACTTC. This translates into CASSPTGSGLYEQYF.

The chain joins TRBV19 to TRBJ2-1, with TRBD2 matching over 9 bases. The V gene's germline CDR1 is LNHDA and CDR2 SQIVND (reference sequence). The CDR3 has 15 amino acids. With 6 bases clipped from V and 8 bases from J, the junction kept 11 bases outside the gene matches. This chain's CDR3 is CASSPRGAGGYEQFF. In DNA, the CDR3 is TGTGCCAGTAGCCCCCGGGGAGCGGGAGGCTATGAGCAGTTCTTC. The variable domain in full, completed from reference TRBV19 and TRBJ2-1, reads DGGITQSPKYLFRKEGQNVTLSCEQNLNHDAMYWYRQDPGQGLRLIYYSQIVNDFQKGDIAEGYSVSREKKESFPLTVTSAQKNPTAFYLCASSPRGAGGYEQFFGPGTRLTVL.

With respect to this clonotype: A much larger clonotype is one base distant, so this may be a read error. The chain recombines TRBV7-9 with TRBJ2-4; D might be TRBD2 (5 bases). CDR1 is SEHNR and CDR2 is FQNEAQ in the germline V gene (reference sequence). The CDR3 is 16 amino acids. CDR3 in amino acids: CASGLGQTIAKNIQYF. The CDR3 DNA sequence: TGTGCCAGCGGCTTAGGGCAGACTATAGCCAAAAACATTCAGTACTTC.

This clonotype has at least ten counts. This chain connects TRBV6-5 to TRBJ1-2; no clear D gene. The CDR3 contains 14 residues. Trimming cost V 2 bases and J 2 bases, with 9 bases left between them. CDR1 is MNHEY, CDR2 SVGAGI, per germline. The CDR3 spells CASSYKRQNYGYTF. CDR3 DNA: TGTGCCAGCAGTTACAAAAGACAAAACTATGGCTACACCTTC.